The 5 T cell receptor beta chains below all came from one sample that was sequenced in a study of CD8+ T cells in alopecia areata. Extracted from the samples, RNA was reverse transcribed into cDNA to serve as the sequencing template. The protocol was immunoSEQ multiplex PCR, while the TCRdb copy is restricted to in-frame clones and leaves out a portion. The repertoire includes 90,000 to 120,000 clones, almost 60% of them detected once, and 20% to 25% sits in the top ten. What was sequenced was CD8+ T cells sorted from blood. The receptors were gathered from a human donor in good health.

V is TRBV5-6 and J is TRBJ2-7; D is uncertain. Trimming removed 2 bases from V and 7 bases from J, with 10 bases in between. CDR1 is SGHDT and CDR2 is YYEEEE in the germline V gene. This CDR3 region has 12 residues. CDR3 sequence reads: CASSFDRIEQYF. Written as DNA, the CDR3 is TGTGCCAGCAGCTTCGATCGGATAGAGCAGTACTTC.

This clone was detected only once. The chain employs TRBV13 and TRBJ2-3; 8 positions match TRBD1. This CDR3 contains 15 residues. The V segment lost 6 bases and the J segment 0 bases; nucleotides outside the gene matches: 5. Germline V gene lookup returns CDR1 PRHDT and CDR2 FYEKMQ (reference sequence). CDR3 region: CASRGDRTSTDTQYF. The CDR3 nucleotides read TGTGCCAGCAGAGGGGACAGGACTAGCACAGATACGCAGTATTTT.

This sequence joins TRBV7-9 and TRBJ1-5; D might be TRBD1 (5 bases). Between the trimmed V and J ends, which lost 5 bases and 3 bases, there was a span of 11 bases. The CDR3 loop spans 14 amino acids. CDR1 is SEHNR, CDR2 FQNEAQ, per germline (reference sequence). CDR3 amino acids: CASSPDSVNQPQHF. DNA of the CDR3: TGTGCCAGCAGCCCTGACAGCGTCAATCAGCCCCAGCATTTT.

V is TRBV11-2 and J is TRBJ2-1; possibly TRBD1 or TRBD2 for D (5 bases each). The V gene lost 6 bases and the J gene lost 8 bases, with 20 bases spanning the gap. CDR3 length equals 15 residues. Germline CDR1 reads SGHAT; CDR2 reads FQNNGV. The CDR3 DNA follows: TGTGCCAGCAGTTTCCCGGGACCCAGGTCGGATGAGCAGTTCTTC. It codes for CASSFPGPRSDEQFF. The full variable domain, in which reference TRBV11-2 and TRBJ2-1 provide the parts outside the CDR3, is EAGVAQSPRYKIIEKRQSVAFWCNPISGHATLYWYQQILGQGPKLLIQFQNNGVVDDSQLPKDRFSAERLKGVDSTLKIQPAKLEDSAVYLCASSFPGPRSDEQFFGPGTRLTVL.

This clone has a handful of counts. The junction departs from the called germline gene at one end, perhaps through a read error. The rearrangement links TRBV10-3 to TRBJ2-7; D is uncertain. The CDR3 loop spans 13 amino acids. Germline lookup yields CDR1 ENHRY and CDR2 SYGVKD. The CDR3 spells CASSGSESQEQYF. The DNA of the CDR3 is TGTGCCAGCAGTGGGTCGGAGAGTCAAGAGCAGTACTTC.